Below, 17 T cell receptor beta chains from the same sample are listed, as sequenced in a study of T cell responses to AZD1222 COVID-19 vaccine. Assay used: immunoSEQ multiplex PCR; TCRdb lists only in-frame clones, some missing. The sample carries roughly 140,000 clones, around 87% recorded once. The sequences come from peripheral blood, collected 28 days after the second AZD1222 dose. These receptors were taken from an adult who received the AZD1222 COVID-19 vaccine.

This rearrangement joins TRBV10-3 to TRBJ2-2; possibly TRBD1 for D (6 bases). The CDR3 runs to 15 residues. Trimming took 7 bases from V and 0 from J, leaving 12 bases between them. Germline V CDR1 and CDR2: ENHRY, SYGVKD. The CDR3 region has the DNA TGTGCCATCAAGAGGGACAACGCGAACACCGGGGAGCTGTTTTTT. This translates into CAIKRDNANTGELFF.

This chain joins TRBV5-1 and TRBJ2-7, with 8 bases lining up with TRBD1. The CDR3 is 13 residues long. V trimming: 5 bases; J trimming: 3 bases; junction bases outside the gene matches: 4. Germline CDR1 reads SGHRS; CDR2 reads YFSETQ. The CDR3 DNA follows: TGCGCCAGCAGGCCGGGACAGGTCTACGAGCAGTACTTC. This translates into CASRPGQVYEQYF.

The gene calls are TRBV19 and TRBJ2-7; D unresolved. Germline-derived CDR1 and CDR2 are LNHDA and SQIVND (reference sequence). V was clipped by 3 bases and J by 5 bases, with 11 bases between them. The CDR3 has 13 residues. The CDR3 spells CASSIIAADEQYF. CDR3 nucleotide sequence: TGTGCCAGTAGTATCATCGCCGCAGACGAGCAGTACTTC.

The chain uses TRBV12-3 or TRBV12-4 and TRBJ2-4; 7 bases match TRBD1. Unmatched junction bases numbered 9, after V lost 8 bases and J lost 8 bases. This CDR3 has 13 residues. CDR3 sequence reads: CASSDRDWDIQYF. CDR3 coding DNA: TGTGCCAGCTCCGACAGGGATTGGGACATTCAGTACTTC.

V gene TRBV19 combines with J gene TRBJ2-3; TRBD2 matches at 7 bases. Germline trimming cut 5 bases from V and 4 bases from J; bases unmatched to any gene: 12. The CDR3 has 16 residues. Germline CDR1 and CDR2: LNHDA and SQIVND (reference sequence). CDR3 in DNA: TGTGCCAGTAGTTTTTCTAGAGGCGGGAGCCCAGATACGCAGTATTTT. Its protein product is CASSFSRGGSPDTQYF. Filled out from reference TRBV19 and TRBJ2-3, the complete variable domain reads DGGITQSPKYLFRKEGQNVTLSCEQNLNHDAMYWYRQDPGQGLRLIYYSQIVNDFQKGDIAEGYSVSREKKESFPLTVTSAQKNPTAFYLCASSFSRGGSPDTQYFGPGTRLTVL.

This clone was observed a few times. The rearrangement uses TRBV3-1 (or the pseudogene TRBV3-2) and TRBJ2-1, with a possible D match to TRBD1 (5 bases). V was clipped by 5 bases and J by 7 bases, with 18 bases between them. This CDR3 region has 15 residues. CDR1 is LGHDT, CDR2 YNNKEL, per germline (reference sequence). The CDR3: CASSTRRGAGNEQFF. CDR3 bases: TGTGCCAGCAGCACCCGTCGTGGGGCTGGTAATGAGCAGTTCTTC.

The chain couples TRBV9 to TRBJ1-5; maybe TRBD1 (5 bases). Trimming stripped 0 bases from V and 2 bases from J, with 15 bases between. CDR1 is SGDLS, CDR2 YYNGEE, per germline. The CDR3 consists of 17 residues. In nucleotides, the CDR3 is TGTGCCAGCAGCGTAGAGTCCCTGGGGGACGGCAATCAGCCCCAGCATTTT. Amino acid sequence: CASSVESLGDGNQPQHF.

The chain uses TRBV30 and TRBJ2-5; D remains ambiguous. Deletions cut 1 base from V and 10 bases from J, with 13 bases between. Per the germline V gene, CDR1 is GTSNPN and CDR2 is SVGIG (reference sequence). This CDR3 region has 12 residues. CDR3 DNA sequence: TGTGCCTGGAGTGGGGAAGTTAGAGACCAGTACTTC. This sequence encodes CAWSGEVRDQYF.

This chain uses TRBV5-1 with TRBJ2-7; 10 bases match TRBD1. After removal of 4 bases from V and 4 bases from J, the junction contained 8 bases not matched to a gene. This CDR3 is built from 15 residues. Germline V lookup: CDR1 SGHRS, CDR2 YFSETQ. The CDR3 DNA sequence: TGCGCCAGCAGCCGGACCGGGACAGGGGATTACGAGCAGTACTTC. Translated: CASSRTGTGDYEQYF. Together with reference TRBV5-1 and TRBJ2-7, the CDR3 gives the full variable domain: KAGVTQTPRYLIKTRGQQVTLSCSPISGHRSVSWYQQTPGQGLQFLFEYFSETQRNKGNFPGRFSGRQFSNSRSEMNVSTLELGDSALYLCASSRTGTGDYEQYFGPGTRLTVT.

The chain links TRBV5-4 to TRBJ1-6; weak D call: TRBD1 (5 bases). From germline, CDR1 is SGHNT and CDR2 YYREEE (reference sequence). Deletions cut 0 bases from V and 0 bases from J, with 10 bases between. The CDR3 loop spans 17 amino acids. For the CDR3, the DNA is TGTGCCAGCAGCTTGGCGCAGGGTGCCTCCTATAATTCACCCCTCCACTTT. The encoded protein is CASSLAQGASYNSPLHF.

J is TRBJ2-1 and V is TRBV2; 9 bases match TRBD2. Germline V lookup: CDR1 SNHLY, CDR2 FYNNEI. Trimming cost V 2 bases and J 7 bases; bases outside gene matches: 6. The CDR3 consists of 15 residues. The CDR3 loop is CASSEQAGGANEQFF. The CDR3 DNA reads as TGTGCCAGCAGTGAACAGGCGGGAGGGGCGAATGAGCAGTTCTTC.

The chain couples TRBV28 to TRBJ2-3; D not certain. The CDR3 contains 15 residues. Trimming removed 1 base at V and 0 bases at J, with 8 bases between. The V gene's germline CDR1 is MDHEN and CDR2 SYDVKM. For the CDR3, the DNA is TGTGCCAGCAGTTTATCAGTGGGAAGCACAGATACGCAGTATTTT. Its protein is CASSLSVGSTDTQYF.

CDR3 bases: TGTGCCAGCAGTCCACTCGTTGGCGCCTCCTCCTACGAGCAGTACTTC. Protein sequence: CASSPLVGASSYEQYF. The chain carries TRBV14 and TRBJ2-7; D gene uncertain. The CDR3 length is 16 residues. V lost 6 bases and J lost 0, with 18 bases in between. Germline-derived CDR1 and CDR2 are SGHDN and FVKESK.

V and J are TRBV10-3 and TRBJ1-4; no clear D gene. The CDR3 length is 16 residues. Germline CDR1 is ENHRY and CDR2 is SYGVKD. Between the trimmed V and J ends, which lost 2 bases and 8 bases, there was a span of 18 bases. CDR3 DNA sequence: TGTGCCATCAGTGAGACCCGGGCCCCCTCGTTAGAAAAACTGTTTTTT. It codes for CAISETRAPSLEKLFF.

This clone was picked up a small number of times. CDR3 sequence: CASSYSGQDPYEQYF. DNA of the CDR3: TGTGCCAGCAGTTACTCGGGACAGGACCCCTACGAGCAGTACTTC. The chain combines TRBV6-5 with TRBJ2-7; 8 positions match TRBD1. Germline V gene sequence: CDR1 MNHEY, CDR2 SVGAGI. CDR3 length equals 15 residues. Losses at the gene ends were 0 bases for V and 2 bases for J; bases not matched to a gene: 3.

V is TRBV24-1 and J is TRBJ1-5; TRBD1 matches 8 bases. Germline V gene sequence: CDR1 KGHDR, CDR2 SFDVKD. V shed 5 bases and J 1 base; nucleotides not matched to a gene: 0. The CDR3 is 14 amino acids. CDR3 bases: TGTGCCACCAGTGCAGGGGGCAGCAATCAGCCCCAGCATTTT. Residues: CATSAGGSNQPQHF.

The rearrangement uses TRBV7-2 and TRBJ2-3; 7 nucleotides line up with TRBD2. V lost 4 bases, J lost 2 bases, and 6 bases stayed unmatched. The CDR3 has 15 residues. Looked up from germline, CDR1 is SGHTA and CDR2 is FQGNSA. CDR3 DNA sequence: TGTGCCAGCAGCTCAAAGCGGGGTAACACAGATACGCAGTATTTT. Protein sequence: CASSSKRGNTDTQYF.